These 19 T cell receptor beta chains originate from one sample sequenced in a study of cytomegalovirus exposure and HLA in healthy donors (dated by TCRdb to 2015 to 2018). Libraries were made using the immunoSEQ multiplex PCR assay. For the multiplex PCR, a mixture combining 60 forward primers for TCR Vbeta segments and 13 reverse primers for TCR Jbeta segments was used. Imported from immuneACCESS, the table was reduced by TCRdb to in-frame sequences with V and J called. These copies leave out some clones; in studies compared against another copy, an unresolved V gene accounts for under half, and the cause of the remainder is not known. This sample comprises around 150,000 clones, 80% to 85% of them detected only once. Jointly, the top ten make up 0.9% to 1% of the sample. The material sequenced was PBMCs. The receptor source for this set is a girl aged 2 to 9 in good health and CMV-seropositive.

Only one count was recorded for this clone. The chain employs TRBV12-5 and TRBJ2-3, with D unresolved. V gave up 6 bases and J gave up 2 bases, with 9 bases separating them. The V gene's germline CDR1 is LGHNT and CDR2 FRNRAP. This CDR3 is built from 13 residues. The CDR3 region is CASGAGFTDTQYF. The CDR3 DNA sequence: TGTGCTAGTGGCGCCGGGTTCACAGATACGCAGTATTTT.

This chain uses TRBV7-5 with TRBJ1-5. TRBV7-5 is a pseudogene segment. The CDR3 runs 13 residues. In DNA form, the CDR3 reads TGTGCCGGGGAGGTATGTCTGAGGCAGCCCCAGCATTTT. It yields the protein CAGEVCLRQPQHF.

The V call is TRBV13, the J call TRBJ2-5, with D perhaps TRBD1 (6 bases). The CDR3 has 16 amino acids. Trimming stripped 2 bases from V and 3 bases from J, with 16 bases between. Germline V gene lookup returns CDR1 PRHDT and CDR2 FYEKMQ (reference sequence). In DNA, the CDR3 is TGTGCCAGCAGCTTAAAGACAGGACCATGGGAAGAGACCCAGTACTTC. The encoded protein is CASSLKTGPWEETQYF.

The chain couples TRBV4-1 to TRBJ2-6; no firm D call. In germline, CDR1 is MGHRA, CDR2 YSYEKL. This CDR3 contains 18 residues. Trimming took off 4 bases at V and 0 bases at J, with 16 bases between the two ends. Written as DNA, the CDR3 is TGCGCCAGCAGCCCCCCCCAAGCGCCCTACTCTGGGGCCAACGTCCTGACTTTC. Translation: CASSPPQAPYSGANVLTF.

The chain has TRBV7-9 and TRBJ2-5; a weak D match, TRBD2 (5 bases). Trimming took off 5 bases at V and 0 bases at J, with 13 bases between the two ends. The germline V gene encodes CDR1 SEHNR and CDR2 FQNEAQ (reference sequence). The CDR3 runs 15 residues. The CDR3 DNA follows: TGTGCCAGCAGCCGAGCTACGACTAACCAAGAGACCCAGTACTTC. Translation: CASSRATTNQETQYF.

The chain carries TRBV5-1 and TRBJ1-1; TRBD1 aligns across 7 bases. With 3 bases clipped from V and 5 bases from J, the junction kept 7 bases outside the gene matches. The CDR3 has 14 residues. Germline V gene data show CDR1 as SGHRS and CDR2 as YFSETQ. The DNA for the CDR3 is TGCGCCAGCAGCTCGGGACAGCCGGGGACTGAAGCTTTCTTT. Protein: CASSSGQPGTEAFF.

V gene TRBV5-4 combines with J gene TRBJ2-3; the D is unclear. The germline gives CDR1 SGHNT, CDR2 YYREEE (reference sequence). Trimming left V 0 bases short and J 0 bases short, with 5 bases between. The CDR3 totals 14 residues. CDR3 nucleotides: TGTGCCAGCAGCTTGGTAGCTAGCACAGATACGCAGTATTTT. Translation: CASSLVASTDTQYF.

The chain uses TRBV5-4 and TRBJ1-2; no clear D gene. CDR3 length: 15 residues. The germline V gene encodes CDR1 SGHNT and CDR2 YYREEE (reference sequence). Deletions cut 0 bases from V and 7 bases from J, with 16 bases between. CDR3: CASSLVTGSQLGYTF. The CDR3 nucleotides are TGTGCCAGCAGCTTGGTGACGGGGTCTCAACTTGGCTACACCTTC.

The genes are TRBV5-1 and TRBJ1-2, with D perhaps matching TRBD1 (6 bases). Germline V CDR1 and CDR2: SGHRS, YFSETQ. The CDR3 sequence is 16 residues long. V was trimmed by 0 bases and J by 4 bases, leaving 16 bases between them. In DNA form, the CDR3 reads TGCGCCAGCAGCTTGGCCAGTACAGGGAGTTCCTATGGCTACACCTTC. Translation gives CASSLASTGSSYGYTF.

V is TRBV7-6 and J is TRBJ2-7; TRBD1 matches at 10 bases. The CDR3 contains 15 residues. After removal of 5 bases from V and 1 base from J, the junction contained 5 bases not matched to a gene. Germline values: CDR1 SGHVS, CDR2 FNYEAQ. CDR3: CASSPRTGGSYEQYF. The CDR3 nucleotides are TGTGCCAGCAGCCCACGGACAGGGGGATCCTACGAGCAGTACTTC.

The chain uses TRBV6-1 and TRBJ2-5; D may be TRBD2 (6 bases). The V and J ends lost 2 bases and 7 bases respectively, with 17 bases between them. This CDR3 is built from 15 residues. CDR1 and CDR2 from the germline V gene are MNHNS and SASEGT. The DNA for the CDR3 is TGTGCCAGCAGTGAAACATGGAGGGGCCGGGGGACCCAGTACTTC. It encodes CASSETWRGRGTQYF.

The chain uses TRBV4-1 and TRBJ2-5, with D hard to call. Germline CDR1 reads MGHRA; CDR2 reads YSYEKL. V dropped 4 bases and J dropped 2 bases, with 11 bases sitting between them. This CDR3 contains 14 residues. The CDR3 reads CASSPTFYQETQYF. For the CDR3, the DNA is TGCGCCAGCAGCCCTACGTTCTATCAAGAGACCCAGTACTTC.

The genes are TRBV28 and TRBJ2-3; D gene unclear. The V and J ends lost 2 bases and 2 bases respectively, with 8 bases between them. This CDR3 comprises 14 residues. CDR1 and CDR2 from the germline V gene are MDHEN and SYDVKM. The chain's CDR3 is CASSLGQLTDTQYF. The CDR3 region has the DNA TGTGCCAGCAGTTTAGGGCAGCTCACAGATACGCAGTATTTT.

This clone came up a few times. The chain recombines TRBV7-9 with TRBJ1-2, with 7 nucleotides matching TRBD1. J gave up 4 bases and V 5 bases, and 4 bases lay outside the gene matches. The CDR3 loop spans 13 amino acids. Germline V gene sequence: CDR1 SEHNR, CDR2 FQNEAQ (reference sequence). The CDR3 sequence is CASSQDRAYGYTF. The DNA of the CDR3 is TGTGCCAGCAGCCAAGACAGGGCCTATGGCTACACCTTC.

The V gene is TRBV27, the J gene TRBJ1-4, with D possibly TRBD1 on 6 matching bases. Germline V gene sequence: CDR1 MNHEY, CDR2 SMNVEV (reference sequence). With 1 base removed from V and 5 bases from J, the gap between germline ends came to 17 bases. The CDR3 extends over 17 amino acids. CDR3 region: CASSLYPRWGPNEKLFF. The CDR3 coding sequence is TGTGCCAGCAGTTTATACCCCCGGTGGGGGCCGAATGAAAAACTGTTTTTT.

The gene calls are TRBV30 and TRBJ1-5, with D unresolved. Trimming left V 0 bases short and J 6 bases short, with 9 bases between. The CDR3 consists of 13 residues. Looked up from germline, CDR1 is GTSNPN and CDR2 is SVGIG (reference sequence). CDR3 loop: CAWSVLTGQPQHF. CDR3 in DNA: TGTGCCTGGAGTGTATTGACGGGTCAGCCCCAGCATTTT. Complete variable domain (other parts from reference TRBV30 and TRBJ1-5): SQTIHQWPATLVQPVGSPLSLECTVEGTSNPNLYWYRQAAGRGLQLLFYSVGIGQISSEVPQNLSASRPQDRQFILSSKKLLLSDSGFYLCAWSVLTGQPQHFGDGTRLSIL.

This clone came up a few times. This chain uses TRBV6-1 with TRBJ2-3; 14 bases map to TRBD2. Losses at the gene ends were 6 bases for V and 6 bases for J; bases not matched to a gene: 5. Germline V gives CDR1 MNHNS, CDR2 SASEGT. The CDR3 contains 15 residues. For the CDR3, the DNA is TGTGCCAGCAGCCCCGGGACTAGCGGGAGTGATACGCAGTATTTT. Amino acids: CASSPGTSGSDTQYF.

The rearrangement uses TRBV28 and TRBJ2-5; 12 positions agree with TRBD2. This CDR3 spans 15 amino acids. Losses at the gene ends were 5 bases for V and 4 bases for J; bases not matched to a gene: 5. In germline, CDR1 is MDHEN, CDR2 SYDVKM. The chain's CDR3 is CASSVKLAGGETQYF. CDR3 coding DNA: TGTGCCAGCAGTGTGAAACTAGCGGGAGGAGAGACCCAGTACTTC.

This rearrangement joins TRBV30 to TRBJ2-2; a weak D match, TRBD1 (6 bases). The germline V gene encodes CDR1 GTSNPN and CDR2 SVGIG (reference sequence). V was clipped by 4 bases and J by 2 bases, with 14 bases between them. This CDR3 region has 15 residues. This chain's CDR3 is CAWNLDRTNTGELFF. The CDR3 DNA reads TGTGCCTGGAACCTAGACAGGACAAACACCGGGGAGCTGTTTTTT.